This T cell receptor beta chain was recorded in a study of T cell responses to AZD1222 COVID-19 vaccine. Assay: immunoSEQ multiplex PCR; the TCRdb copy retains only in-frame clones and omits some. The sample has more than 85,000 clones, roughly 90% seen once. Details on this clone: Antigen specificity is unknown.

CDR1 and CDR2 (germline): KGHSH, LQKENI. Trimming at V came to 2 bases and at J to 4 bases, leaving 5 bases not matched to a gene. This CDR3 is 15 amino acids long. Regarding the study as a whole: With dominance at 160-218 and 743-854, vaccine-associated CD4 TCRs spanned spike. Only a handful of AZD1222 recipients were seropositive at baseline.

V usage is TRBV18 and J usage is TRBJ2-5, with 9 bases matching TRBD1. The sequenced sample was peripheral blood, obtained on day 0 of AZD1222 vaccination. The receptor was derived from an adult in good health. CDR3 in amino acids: CASSPMDRGGETQYF. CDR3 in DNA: TGTGCCAGCTCACCAATGGACAGGGGAGGAGAGACCCAGTACTTC.